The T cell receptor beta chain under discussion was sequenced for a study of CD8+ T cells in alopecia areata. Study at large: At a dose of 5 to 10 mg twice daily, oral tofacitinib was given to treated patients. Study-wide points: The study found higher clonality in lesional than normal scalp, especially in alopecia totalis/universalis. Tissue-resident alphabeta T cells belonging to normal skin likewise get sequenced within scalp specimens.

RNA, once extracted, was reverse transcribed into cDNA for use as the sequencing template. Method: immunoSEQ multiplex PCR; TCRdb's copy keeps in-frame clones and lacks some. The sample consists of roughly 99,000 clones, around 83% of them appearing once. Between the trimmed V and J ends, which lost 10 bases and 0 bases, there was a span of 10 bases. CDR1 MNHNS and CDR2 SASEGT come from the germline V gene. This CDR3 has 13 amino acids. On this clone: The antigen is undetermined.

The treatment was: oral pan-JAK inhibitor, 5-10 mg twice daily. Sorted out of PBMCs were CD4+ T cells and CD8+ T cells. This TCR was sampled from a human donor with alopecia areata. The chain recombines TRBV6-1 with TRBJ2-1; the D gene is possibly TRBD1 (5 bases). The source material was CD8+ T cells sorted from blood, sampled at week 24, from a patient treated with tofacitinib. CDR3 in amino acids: CAILTVSYNEQFF. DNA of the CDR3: TGTGCCATCTTGACAGTCTCCTACAATGAGCAGTTCTTC.